This paragraph reports one T cell receptor beta chain. The count of this clone is one. Its recognized antigen is unknown. Base qualities were left out, and no much larger clone turns up one base away. The method was the immunoSEQ multiplex PCR assay. Adaptive Biotechnologies carried out high-throughput TCR-beta CDR3 sequencing of genomic DNA for most patients. Processing in the source paper ran as follows. TCR sequencing data for some 17 patients were retrieved from Adaptive's ImmunoSEQ software; three other patients were processed with MiXCR and VDJtools. CDR3 nucleotide sequences shared between donor and recipient were removed because their origin could not be assigned. Alloreactive clones required at least 2-fold expansion over unstimulated cells and minimum CFSE-low frequency of 0.002% (template counts) or 0.001% (read counts). Clones were considered mappable if detected in sequenced pre-transplant spleen, lymph node, or MLR CFSE-low populations of the donor or recipient. The cumulative frequency of alloreactive clones was calculated as a percentage of all sequences, weighted by copy number. Sourced from immuneACCESS, this table was stored by TCRdb with only in-frame sequences that have V and J called. A share of the clones is absent; for the studies checked, an unresolved V gene accounts for under half, and the remainder has no known explanation. V, J and clone size are those of that table, while D and trimming were read from the DNA. The sample table holds 20,000 to 30,000 clones, of which around four fifths were seen once. About 1.1% of the sample lies in the top ten.

In the first month after transplant, blood samples were collected up to 4 times, and after that at least monthly when available. From the cysteine up to the phenylalanine, the CDR3 has a length of 14 residues. The sequence is cut down to CDR3 DNA, 42 bases in frame from base 1. The germline V gene sets CDR1 to SGHRS and CDR2 to YFSETQ. At the junction V is shortened by 2 bases and J by 1 base; bases outside the gene matches: 1. The data were obtained in a study of graft-versus-host responses after intestinal transplantation (TCRdb year 2021). In terms of the full investigation: Recipients received multivisceral, liver-intestinal, or isolated intestinal transplants. Anti-thymocyte globulin induction was given to all recipients, followed by maintenance tacrolimus and steroids for approximately three years. The cohort enrolled 20 to 30 intestinal transplant recipients, one of whom was a retransplant, and a few patients without pretransplant specimens were excluded. Rather than going through the commercial service, samples from three later patients were sequenced in-house on an Illumina MiSeq and processed with MiXCR. Graft-versus-host and host-versus-graft alloreactive T cell clones were tracked in the graft, circulation and bone marrow after intestinal transplantation using bulk TCR-beta CDR3 sequencing. Donor T cell macrochimerism was defined as a peak of at least 4% donor T cells among recipient peripheral blood mononuclear cells. Alloreactive clones were identified by sequencing pre-transplant mixed lymphocyte reaction products and comparing them with unstimulated pre-transplant donor and recipient T cells.

General study outcomes and caveats: The relatively low number and heterogeneity of intestinal transplant patients limited the conclusions. GvH clones were found in recipient bone marrow, and some of the GvH clones appeared earlier in ileal mucosa or blood, which is consistent with an intestinal mucosal origin. Early after transplant, peak levels of circulating GvH clones were found to be associated with declines in HvG clones. In the allografts of patients with donor T cell macrochimerism, GvH to HvG T cell clonal ratios were high.

Sequences were derived from PBMCs, sampled 28 days after intestinal transplant. The chain joins TRBV5-1 to TRBJ2-7; 9 middle bases align to TRBD1. The TCR comes from a human patient who received an intestinal transplant, so some T cells may come from the graft donor. The sequenced DNA: TGCGCCAGCAGCTTTGGGACAGGGTCCTACGAGCAGTACTTC. The resulting protein is CASSFGTGSYEQYF.